The following is a T cell receptor beta chain sequence with its context. Its antigen is not known. The length of the CDR3 is 13 residues. From germline, CDR1 is SGHTA and CDR2 FQGNSA. The V and J ends lost 5 bases and 7 bases respectively, with 15 bases between them. This sample is part of a study of blood T cells in healthy people across ages. The authors ran a second PCR of about 6 to 11 cycles using a sample-barcoded 5' primer and a J-beta primer mix. TCRdb fed the 5' RACE reads into MiXCR, producing one record per CDR3 protein. The sample contains approximately 900,000 distinct CDR3 sequences, about 48% of which appear only once. Study results and caveats: Age showed a roughly linear inverse relationship with TCR beta diversity per million T cells. Unsorted PBMC input precluded a conclusive naive versus antigen-experienced comparison.

The TCR sequence derives from a man younger than 40 in good health. The sample consisted of blood. The chain is built from TRBV7-2 and TRBJ2-7; possibly TRBD2 for D (5 bases). CDR3 sequence reads: CASSMDWSREQYF. The CDR3 bases are TGTGCCAGCAGCATGGACTGGAGCCGAGAGCAGTACTTC.